What follows are 28 T cell receptor beta chains derived from one specimen sequenced in a study of Ad26.COV2.S vaccination and SARS-CoV-2 variants. TCRdb's table, derived via immunoSEQ multiplex PCR, lists solely in-frame clones and lacks some. The table lists roughly 100,000 clones, around 80% of them singletons. The material sequenced was peripheral blood, taken after recovery from COVID-19. The receptors shown here come from a human donor who had recovered from COVID-19.

There are a few counts of this clone. V gene TRBV5-1 combines with J gene TRBJ2-4, with 7 nucleotides matching TRBD1. Germline V lookup: CDR1 SGHRS, CDR2 YFSETQ. The CDR3 runs to 13 residues. V lost 0 bases, J lost 8 bases, and 2 bases stayed unmatched. The CDR3 sequence: CASSLGQGDIQYF. The CDR3 DNA reads TGCGCCAGCAGCTTGGGGCAGGGGGACATTCAGTACTTC.

V usage is TRBV11-2 and J usage is TRBJ1-2, with D unresolved. The CDR3 is made up of 13 amino acids. The V end lost 5 bases, the J end lost 2 bases, and 9 bases lay between the germline ends. Germline CDR1 is SGHAT and CDR2 is FQNNGV. CDR3 amino acids: CASSLPGNYGYTF. The CDR3 DNA follows: TGTGCCAGCAGCCTACCCGGCAACTATGGCTACACCTTC.

The chain is built from TRBV4-1 and TRBJ2-7; D ambiguous. This CDR3 is built from 19 residues. Deletions cut 0 bases from V and 0 bases from J, with 21 bases between. From germline, CDR1 is MGHRA and CDR2 YSYEKL. The CDR3 nucleotides are TGCGCCAGCAGCCAAGATCTGCGCAGCGCCGACCCTAGCTCCTACGAGCAGTACTTC. Translated: CASSQDLRSADPSSYEQYF.

In this sample, this clone turned up a few times. The genes are TRBV6-6 and TRBJ1-1, with no clear D. The V end lost 2 bases, the J end lost 1 base, and 8 bases lay between the germline ends. The V gene's germline CDR1 is MNHNY and CDR2 SVGAGI (reference sequence). The CDR3 runs to 14 residues. CDR3 protein: CASSYLPTNTEAFF. The CDR3 DNA reads as TGTGCCAGCAGTTACCTGCCAACGAACACTGAAGCTTTCTTT.

The genes are TRBV29-1 and TRBJ2-7, with 8 bases fitting TRBD2. Trimming at V came to 1 base and at J to 7 bases, leaving 6 bases not matched to a gene. Per germline, CDR1 SQVTM and CDR2 ANQGSEA. This CDR3 comprises 13 residues. The CDR3 DNA sequence: TGCAGCGTTGAAGCCTCGGGGGGGAAGGAGCAGTACTTC. Protein product: CSVEASGGKEQYF.

The gene calls are TRBV28 and TRBJ2-3, with D perhaps matching TRBD2 (5 bases). Germline CDR1 MDHEN, CDR2 SYDVKM. V shed 3 bases and J shed 1 base, with 14 bases lying between them. This CDR3 comprises 16 residues. This CDR3 is CASSFSRWTGTDTQYF. As DNA, the CDR3 is TGTGCCAGCAGTTTTTCGAGGTGGACTGGCACAGATACGCAGTATTTT.

V usage is TRBV7-2 and J usage is TRBJ2-3, with no clear D. This CDR3 has 12 residues. With 5 bases removed from V and 5 bases from J, the gap between germline ends came to 8 bases. CDR1 and CDR2 (germline): SGHTA, FQGNSA. CDR3 sequence (DNA): TGTGCCAGCAGCCGTTACGGAGATACGCAGTATTTT. Its protein product is CASSRYGDTQYF.

CDR3 sequence (DNA): TGTGCCAGCAAGCGGGGAAGACAAGAGACCCAGTACTTC. This translates into CASKRGRQETQYF. V is TRBV12-3 or TRBV12-4 and J is TRBJ2-5; 7 bases are a match to TRBD2. Unmatched junction bases numbered 4, after V lost 7 bases and J lost 2 bases. The CDR3 totals 13 residues.

The chain uses TRBV6-5 and TRBJ2-6; D gene uncertain. V gave up 2 bases and J gave up 0 bases, with 5 bases separating them. Germline CDR1 and CDR2: MNHEY and SVGAGI. The CDR3 runs to 15 residues. The CDR3 coding sequence is TGTGCCAGCAGTTACCCCAGCTCTGGGGCCAACGTCCTGACTTTC. As protein: CASSYPSSGANVLTF.

J is TRBJ1-2 and V is TRBV7-9; D uncertain. The V end was cut by 5 bases, the J end by 4 bases, with 8 bases between. Per the germline V gene, CDR1 is SEHNR and CDR2 is FQNEAQ (reference sequence). CDR3 size: 12 residues. CDR3 amino acids: CASSAEAYGYTF. CDR3 nucleotide sequence: TGTGCCAGCAGCGCCGAAGCCTATGGCTACACCTTC.

This clone has more than one count but fewer than ten. The rearrangement joins TRBV5-6 to TRBJ1-4; 7 bases align to TRBD1. J was trimmed by 7 bases and V by 4 bases; bases with no gene match: 13. The CDR3 spans 16 residues. Germline V lookup: CDR1 SGHDT, CDR2 YYEEEE. The CDR3 sequence: CASSPMGQGGGEKLFF. DNA of the CDR3: TGTGCCAGCAGCCCAATGGGACAAGGGGGCGGTGAAAAACTGTTTTTT.

This clone came up a few times. Other DNA sequences in this specimen translate into the identical CDR3. The genes are TRBV12-3 or TRBV12-4 and TRBJ1-1; no reliable D call. The CDR3 covers 13 residues. Trimming left V 3 bases short and J 6 bases short, with 11 bases between. The CDR3 loop reads CASSLAVKAEAFF. CDR3 sequence (DNA): TGTGCCAGCAGTTTGGCCGTTAAGGCTGAAGCTTTCTTT.

V is TRBV5-4 and J is TRBJ2-2; 9 positions agree with TRBD2. The CDR3 length is 18 residues. J was trimmed by 5 bases and V by 3 bases; bases with no gene match: 14. CDR1 and CDR2 (germline): SGHNT, YYREEE (reference sequence). CDR3 amino acids: CASSSYETSGGSTGELFF. CDR3 nucleotide sequence: TGTGCCAGCAGCTCCTACGAGACTAGCGGTGGTTCAACCGGGGAGCTGTTTTTT.

This clone was counted between two and nine times. The V gene is TRBV20-1, the J gene TRBJ2-1; TRBD1 might be the D (6 bases). CDR1 is DFQATT and CDR2 is SNEGSKA in the germline V gene (reference sequence). Trimming shortened V by 6 bases and J by 10 bases, and 13 bases separated the two germline ends. This CDR3 is built from 11 residues. The CDR3 sequence: CSAVGQREQFF. The CDR3 bases are TGCAGTGCGGTCGGACAGAGGGAGCAGTTCTTC.

This rearrangement joins TRBV19 to TRBJ1-6; D is unresolved. The V and J ends lost 1 base and 8 bases respectively, with 12 bases between them. Germline CDR1 and CDR2: LNHDA and SQIVND (reference sequence). This CDR3 spans 15 amino acids. The CDR3 DNA sequence: TGTGCCAGTAGTATAGCCAGTTCTCTCGATTCACCCCTCCACTTT. Encoded protein: CASSIASSLDSPLHF.

The V and J genes are TRBV28 and TRBJ1-5, with D possibly being TRBD1 (6 bases). The length of the CDR3 is 16 residues. Trimming pared 8 bases from V and 0 bases from J, leaving 17 bases between. Germline CDR1 reads MDHEN; CDR2 reads SYDVKM. The CDR3 protein is CASLSSRGASNQPQHF. CDR3 in DNA: TGTGCCAGCCTGTCCTCTCGGGGGGCTAGCAATCAGCCCCAGCATTTT.

V is TRBV15 and J is TRBJ1-2; D is uncertain. Germline loops: CDR1 LNHNV, CDR2 YYDKDF (reference sequence). With 0 bases removed from V and 8 bases from J, the gap between germline ends came to 16 bases. CDR3 length: 15 amino acids. CDR3 sequence reads: CATSRDPGRADGYTF. CDR3 bases: TGTGCCACCAGCAGAGATCCTGGACGGGCCGACGGCTACACCTTC.

The J gene is TRBJ1-2, the V gene TRBV19; 7 bases fit TRBD1. Germline V gives CDR1 LNHDA, CDR2 SQIVND (reference sequence). Trimming cost V 4 bases and J 5 bases; bases outside gene matches: 7. The CDR3 covers 14 residues. CDR3 sequence: CASSSSDRAYGYTF. CDR3 DNA: TGTGCCAGTAGTAGCTCTGACAGGGCTTATGGCTACACCTTC.

This rearrangement joins TRBV5-1 to TRBJ2-3, with TRBD1 identical over 10 bases. CDR3 size: 16 residues. The germline gives CDR1 SGHRS, CDR2 YFSETQ. J lost 3 bases, V lost 5 bases, and 9 bases had no gene match. The CDR3 nucleotides read TGCGCCAGCAGATCCGGGACAGGGGAAGAAACAGATACGCAGTATTTT. Amino acids: CASRSGTGEETDTQYF.

V and J are TRBV7-9 and TRBJ1-1; TRBD1 is a possible D gene (5 bases). V was cut by 5 bases and J by 2 bases, with 9 bases left in between. The CDR3 runs to 13 residues. CDR1 is SEHNR, CDR2 FQNEAQ, per germline (reference sequence). The CDR3 DNA is TGTGCCAGCAGCCCAGGGCGAAACACTGAAGCTTTCTTT. This sequence encodes CASSPGRNTEAFF.

This rearrangement joins TRBV5-1 to TRBJ2-2, with 11 positions matching TRBD1. Germline V CDR1 and CDR2: SGHRS, YFSETQ. The CDR3 consists of 17 residues. The V gene end was trimmed by 4 bases and the J gene end by 3 bases; junction bases not matched to a gene: 8. CDR3 region: CASSARTGGFDTGELFF. CDR3 sequence (DNA): TGCGCCAGCAGCGCCCGGACAGGGGGCTTTGACACCGGGGAGCTGTTTTTT.

This chain connects TRBV9 to TRBJ2-6; D gene uncertain. Germline CDR1 is SGDLS and CDR2 is YYNGEE. The V end lost 0 bases, the J end lost 1 base, and 5 bases lay between the germline ends. The CDR3 extends over 15 amino acids. The CDR3 protein is CASSVDISGANVLTF. CDR3 nucleotide sequence: TGTGCCAGCAGCGTAGACATTTCTGGGGCCAACGTCCTGACTTTC.

The chain has TRBV6-6 and TRBJ1-1, with TRBD1 matching 8 bases. Germline trimming cut 6 bases from V and 3 bases from J; bases unmatched to any gene: 9. The CDR3 contains 15 residues. The germline CDR1 and CDR2 sequences are MNHNY and SVGAGI (reference sequence). The CDR3: CASSPSGGVYTEAFF. Written as DNA, the CDR3 is TGTGCCAGCAGCCCCTCAGGGGGCGTTTACACTGAAGCTTTCTTT.

This chain connects TRBV5-1 to TRBJ1-2; D is unresolved. This CDR3 is built from 16 residues. Germline lookup yields CDR1 SGHRS and CDR2 YFSETQ. Trimming took off 1 base at V and 0 bases at J, with 13 bases between the two ends. CDR3 DNA sequence: TGCGCCAGCAGCTTGCCTGGCCAGGACCCTAACTATGGCTACACCTTC. This encodes CASSLPGQDPNYGYTF.

The rearrangement uses TRBV7-2 and TRBJ1-6; D possibly corresponds to TRBD1 (6 bases). In germline, CDR1 is SGHTA, CDR2 FQGNSA. CDR3 size: 16 residues. Trimming shortened V by 0 bases and J by 7 bases, and 13 bases separated the two germline ends. The CDR3 reads CASSLATGRLNSPLHF. CDR3 nucleotide sequence: TGTGCCAGCAGCTTAGCGACAGGCCGGCTAAATTCACCCCTCCACTTT.

This sequence joins TRBV11-3 and TRBJ1-1, with D maybe TRBD1 (6 bases). The CDR3 spans 14 residues. In germline, CDR1 is SGHNT, CDR2 YENEEA. V lost 2 bases to trimming and J lost 2 bases, with 9 bases between them. The chain's CDR3 is CASSLSGDNTEAFF. The CDR3 nucleotides read TGTGCCAGCAGCTTATCAGGGGACAACACTGAAGCTTTCTTT.

The J gene is TRBJ2-5, the V gene TRBV19; no reliable D call. The CDR3 length is 13 residues. The germline CDR1 and CDR2 sequences are LNHDA and SQIVND (reference sequence). Trimming took 2 bases from V and 5 from J, leaving 9 bases between them. This chain's CDR3 is CASSIYFRETQYF. In DNA, the CDR3 is TGTGCCAGTAGTATATACTTCCGGGAGACCCAGTACTTC. The full variable domain, rest sourced from reference TRBV19 and TRBJ2-5, is DGGITQSPKYLFRKEGQNVTLSCEQNLNHDAMYWYRQDPGQGLRLIYYSQIVNDFQKGDIAEGYSVSREKKESFPLTVTSAQKNPTAFYLCASSIYFRETQYFGPGTRLLVL.

The J gene is TRBJ2-7, the V gene TRBV4-3; D is undetermined. Germline CDR1 reads LGHNA; CDR2 reads YSLEER. The V end was cut by 0 bases, the J end by 6 bases, with 12 bases between. The CDR3 has 14 amino acids. The CDR3 protein is CASSQDVGLREQYF. DNA of the CDR3: TGCGCCAGCAGCCAAGATGTTGGGTTGCGCGAGCAGTACTTC.